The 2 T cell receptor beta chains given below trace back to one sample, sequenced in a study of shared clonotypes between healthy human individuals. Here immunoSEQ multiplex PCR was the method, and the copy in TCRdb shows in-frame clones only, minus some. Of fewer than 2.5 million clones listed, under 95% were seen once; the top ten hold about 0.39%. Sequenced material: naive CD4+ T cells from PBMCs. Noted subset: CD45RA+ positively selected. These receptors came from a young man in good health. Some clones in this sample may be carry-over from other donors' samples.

CDR3 nucleotide sequence: TGTGTAGTTATTGGGACGTACTCTGGAAACACCATATATTTT. This codes for CVVIGTYSGNTIYF. The chain joins TRBV28 to TRBJ1-3; possibly TRBD1 for D (5 bases). The CDR3 is 14 amino acids. Germline CDR1 and CDR2: MDHEN and SYDVKM. The whole variable domain, filled in from reference TRBV28 and TRBJ1-3, reads DVKVTQSSRYLVKRTGEKVFLECVQDMDHENMFWYRQDPGLGLRLIYFSYDVKMKEKGDIPEGYSVSREKKERFSLILESASTNQTSMYLCVVIGTYSGNTIYFGEGSWLTVV.

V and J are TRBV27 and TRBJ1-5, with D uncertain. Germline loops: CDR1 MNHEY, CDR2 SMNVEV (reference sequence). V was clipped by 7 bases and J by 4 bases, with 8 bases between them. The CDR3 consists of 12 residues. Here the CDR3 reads CASKEGNQPQHF. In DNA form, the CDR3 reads TGTGCCAGCAAAGAGGGAAATCAGCCCCAGCATTTT.